The present T cell receptor (beta chain) was sequenced within a study of vaccination and CD4 T cells after COVID-19. Oncomine TCR Beta short-read sequencing was applied to DNA from cultured CD4+ T cells. Each CDR3 protein gets one entry after TCRdb re-called the PCR reads with MiXCR. Counted here are tens of thousands of distinct CDR3 sequences, 45% to 50% occurring once; the ten biggest clones make up roughly 9%. Notes on this clonotype: Antigen unknown.

The treatment: approximately 11-day PBMC culture with coronavirus spike peptide pools or control peptides (ViraFEST assay). Germline V gives CDR1 MRHNA, CDR2 SNTAGT. There are 14 residues in the CDR3. Trimming took 2 bases from V and 5 from J, leaving 11 bases between them. V usage is TRBV6-4 and J usage is TRBJ2-3; D possibly corresponds to TRBD2 (5 bases). This receptor was obtained from a human donor who had recovered from COVID-19. Input material: CD4+ T cells from blood, cultured in vitro. CDR3 loop: CASSDTSGVDTQYF. The CDR3 DNA is TGTGCCAGCAGTGACACGAGCGGCGTAGATACGCAGTATTTT.